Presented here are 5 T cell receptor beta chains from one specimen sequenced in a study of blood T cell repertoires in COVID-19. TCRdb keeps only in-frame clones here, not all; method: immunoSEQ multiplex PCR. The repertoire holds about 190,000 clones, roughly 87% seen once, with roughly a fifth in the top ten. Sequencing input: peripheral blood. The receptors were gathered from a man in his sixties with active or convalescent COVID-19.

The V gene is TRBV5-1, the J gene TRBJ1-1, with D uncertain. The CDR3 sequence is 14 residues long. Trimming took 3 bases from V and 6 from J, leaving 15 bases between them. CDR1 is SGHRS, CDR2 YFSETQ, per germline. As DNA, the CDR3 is TGCGCCAGCAGCTACGACAATCCAGGCGCTGAAGCTTTCTTT. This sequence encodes CASSYDNPGAEAFF.

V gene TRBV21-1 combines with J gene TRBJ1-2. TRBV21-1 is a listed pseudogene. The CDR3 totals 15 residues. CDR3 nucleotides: TGTGCCAGCATGCGGGGGCCCGGGGGAAACTATGGCTACACCTTC. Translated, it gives CASMRGPGGNYGYTF.

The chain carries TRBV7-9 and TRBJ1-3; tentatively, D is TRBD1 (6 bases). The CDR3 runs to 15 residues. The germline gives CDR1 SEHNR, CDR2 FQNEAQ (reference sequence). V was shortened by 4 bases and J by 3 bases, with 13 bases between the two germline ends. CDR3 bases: TGTGCCAGCAGCTCACAGGGTGGAAGTGGAAACACCATATATTTT. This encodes CASSSQGGSGNTIYF.

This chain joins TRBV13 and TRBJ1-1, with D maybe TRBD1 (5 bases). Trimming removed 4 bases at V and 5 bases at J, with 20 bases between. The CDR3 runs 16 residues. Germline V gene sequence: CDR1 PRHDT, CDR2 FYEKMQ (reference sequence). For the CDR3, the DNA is TGTGCCAGCAGCTCAGAGCCCGCGGGGGAAGAGACTGAAGCTTTCTTT. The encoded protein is CASSSEPAGEETEAFF.

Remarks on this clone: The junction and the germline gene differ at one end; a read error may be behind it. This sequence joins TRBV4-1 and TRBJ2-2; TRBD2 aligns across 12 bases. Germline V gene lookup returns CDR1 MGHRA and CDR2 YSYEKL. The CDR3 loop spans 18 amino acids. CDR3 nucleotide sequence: TGCGCCCGCAGCCCGCTCCCTAGCGGGGGGGCCTCGGGCGGGGAGCTGTTTTTT. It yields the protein CARSPLPSGGASGGELFF.